This entry lists 27 T cell receptor beta chains sequenced from one sample in a study of T cell responses to AZD1222 COVID-19 vaccine. Assay: immunoSEQ multiplex PCR; the TCRdb copy retains only in-frame clones and omits some. Among under 95,000 clones listed, 80% to 90% were seen once. This material consisted of peripheral blood, taken on day 0 of AZD1222 vaccination. Source of these receptors: an adult in good health.

The genes are TRBV18 and TRBJ2-7; TRBD2 is a possible D gene (5 bases). Germline V lookup: CDR1 KGHSH, CDR2 LQKENI. This CDR3 is built from 13 residues. With 2 bases removed from V and 4 bases from J, the gap between germline ends came to 9 bases. The DNA for the CDR3 is TGTGCCAGCTCACCAGAGCGGCAGTACGAGCAGTACTTC. Protein sequence: CASSPERQYEQYF. The whole variable domain, remainder taken from reference TRBV18 and TRBJ2-7, is NAGVMQNPRHLVRRRGQEARLRCSPMKGHSHVYWYRQLPEEGLKFMVYLQKENIIDESGMPKERFSAEFPKEGPSILRIQQVVRGDSAAYFCASSPERQYEQYFGPGTRLTVT.

CDR3 protein: CASSVRDRAHGYTF. CDR3 DNA sequence: TGTGCCAGTAGTGTCCGGGACAGGGCCCATGGCTACACCTTC. This sequence joins TRBV19 and TRBJ1-2, with 9 bases aligning to TRBD1. Germline V gene lookup returns CDR1 LNHDA and CDR2 SQIVND (reference sequence). The V segment lost 5 bases and the J segment 6 bases; nucleotides outside the gene matches: 7. The length of the CDR3 is 14 residues.

The rearrangement joins TRBV7-9 to TRBJ1-1; 9 bases agree with TRBD1. The CDR3 consists of 18 residues. Losses at the gene ends were 2 bases for V and 4 bases for J; bases not matched to a gene: 14. From germline, CDR1 is SEHNR and CDR2 FQNEAQ (reference sequence). CDR3 sequence reads: CASSLNSPGQGYGTEAFF. The DNA of the CDR3 is TGTGCCAGCAGCTTAAATTCTCCCGGACAGGGGTATGGCACTGAAGCTTTCTTT.

This clone was picked up one time. The rearrangement joins TRBV28 to TRBJ1-5; no firm D call. The CDR3 has 12 residues. Germline CDR1 reads MDHEN; CDR2 reads SYDVKM. The ends were cut back, 7 bases at V and 6 bases at J, with 10 bases in the middle. CDR3 sequence reads: CASTPDGQPQHF. The CDR3 DNA follows: TGTGCCAGCACCCCGGACGGTCAGCCCCAGCATTTT.

This rearrangement joins TRBV6-5 to TRBJ1-1; TRBD1 agrees at 12 bases. Germline CDR1 MNHEY, CDR2 SVGAGI. J was trimmed by 5 bases and V by 7 bases; bases with no gene match: 5. The CDR3 loop spans 14 amino acids. As DNA, the CDR3 is TGTGCCAGCACCCTGGGACAGGGGGCGACTGAAGCTTTCTTT. This translates into CASTLGQGATEAFF.

Note on this clone: It is unclear where the CDR3 begins or ends on the DNA, so no DNA is shown, and the CDR3 is as TCRdb lists it. The chain links TRBV21-1 to TRBJ2-3; whether TRBD1, the table's D call, matches the DNA was not checked. TRBV21-1 counts as a pseudogene. 14 amino acids form the CDR3, both terminal residues included. The CDR3 sequence is CARWGQGSTDTQYF.

This clone was recorded only once. The chain links TRBV4-2 to TRBJ2-1; perhaps TRBD1 as D (6 bases). The ends were cut back, 1 base at V and 1 base at J, with 8 bases in the middle. CDR1 LGHNA and CDR2 YNFKEQ come from the germline V gene. The CDR3 has 15 amino acids. For the CDR3, the DNA is TGTGCCAGCAGCCAAGGAGGGGGATCCTACAATGAGCAGTTCTTC. This translates into CASSQGGGSYNEQFF.

The genes are TRBV7-8 and TRBJ2-2, with D maybe TRBD1 (6 bases). Looked up from germline, CDR1 is SGHVS and CDR2 is FQNEAQ. The V end was cut by 2 bases, the J end by 1 base, with 8 bases between. The CDR3 runs to 15 residues. DNA for the CDR3: TGTGCCAGCAGCTTACAGGGGATGAACACCGGGGAGCTGTTTTTT. It yields the protein CASSLQGMNTGELFF.

This clone was seen just once. The chain is built from TRBV11-3 and TRBJ1-3; no definite D call. The V and J ends lost 0 bases and 4 bases respectively, with 16 bases between them. The CDR3 is 17 residues long. The germline CDR1 and CDR2 sequences are SGHNT and YENEEA. In DNA, the CDR3 is TGTGCCAGCAGCTTAGATCGATGGAGCGGTGCCGGAAACACCATATATTTT. Its translation is CASSLDRWSGAGNTIYF.

The genes are TRBV2 and TRBJ2-7; 14 bases align to TRBD2. The junction had 3 bases not matched to a gene; V was cut back by 5 bases and J by 0 bases. The germline gives CDR1 SNHLY, CDR2 FYNNEI. The CDR3 loop spans 16 amino acids. The CDR3 region has the DNA TGTGCCAGCAGTAGACTAGCGGGAGGGGCCTCCTACGAGCAGTACTTC. This encodes CASSRLAGGASYEQYF.

J is TRBJ2-5 and V is TRBV7-8, with 7 bases matching TRBD1. The CDR3 sequence is 16 residues long. CDR1 SGHVS and CDR2 FQNEAQ come from the germline V gene. The J segment lost 6 bases and the V segment lost 5 bases, leaving 15 bases of the junction unmatched. CDR3 sequence reads: CASSRGRTGPGQTQYF. The DNA of the CDR3 is TGTGCCAGCAGCCGAGGGCGGACAGGCCCCGGACAGACCCAGTACTTC.

The chain joins TRBV18 to TRBJ1-2, with D unclear. Germline V lookup: CDR1 KGHSH, CDR2 LQKENI. The CDR3 is made up of 15 amino acids. V was trimmed by 0 bases and J by 0 bases, leaving 8 bases between them. In DNA form, the CDR3 reads TGTGCCAGCTCACCACCAGGACCGACTAACTATGGCTACACCTTC. The encoded protein is CASSPPGPTNYGYTF.

The chain links TRBV28 to TRBJ2-7; D gene unclear. Germline V CDR1 and CDR2: MDHEN, SYDVKM. There are 11 residues in the CDR3. The V end was cut by 2 bases, the J end by 3 bases, with 2 bases between. CDR3 DNA: TGTGCCAGCAGTTTACTCTACGAGCAGTACTTC. It encodes CASSLLYEQYF.

The V gene is TRBV19, the J gene TRBJ1-1; D ambiguous. Germline loops: CDR1 LNHDA, CDR2 SQIVND (reference sequence). CDR3 length equals 14 residues. The V end was cut by 7 bases, the J end by 1 base, with 13 bases between. CDR3 DNA: TGTGCCAGTACCAGGAGTTGGGGGAACACTGAAGCTTTCTTT. It codes for CASTRSWGNTEAFF.

This chain joins TRBV2 and TRBJ1-1, with unresolved D. Trimming removed 8 bases at V and 0 bases at J, with 10 bases between. The CDR3 length is 13 residues. The V gene's germline CDR1 is SNHLY and CDR2 FYNNEI. CDR3: CASGKGVNTEAFF. In DNA form, the CDR3 reads TGTGCCAGCGGTAAGGGAGTGAACACTGAAGCTTTCTTT.

The chain couples TRBV7-8 to TRBJ1-6, with D possibly being TRBD1 (5 bases). CDR1 is SGHVS and CDR2 is FQNEAQ in the germline V gene. The length of the CDR3 is 14 residues. Trimming pared 6 bases from V and 7 bases from J, leaving 13 bases between. In DNA form, the CDR3 reads TGTGCCAGCAGGTTCGACAGCCTCAATTCACCCCTCCACTTT. Translating it yields CASRFDSLNSPLHF. Combining the CDR3 with reference TRBV7-8 and TRBJ1-6 gives the whole variable domain GAGVSQSPRYKVAKRGQDVALRCDPISGHVSLFWYQQALGQGPEFLTYFQNEAQLDKSGLPSDRFFAERPEGSVSTLKIQRTQQEDSAVYLCASRFDSLNSPLHFGNGTRLTVT.

The chain carries TRBV6-2 or TRBV6-3 and TRBJ1-5; TRBD1 agrees at 9 bases. In germline, CDR1 is MNHEY, CDR2 SVGEGT. V shed 6 bases and J 6 bases; nucleotides not matched to a gene: 6. CDR3 length equals 14 residues. The CDR3 sequence: CASRPTGGTQPQHF. Here the CDR3 DNA reads TGTGCCAGCAGACCTACAGGGGGCACTCAGCCCCAGCATTTT.

The V gene is TRBV7-9, the J gene TRBJ2-7; 10 positions match TRBD1. With V trimmed by 3 bases and J by 5 bases, 10 bases remained unmatched. Germline assignment: CDR1 SEHNR and CDR2 FQNEAQ (reference sequence). CDR3 size: 16 residues. The CDR3 sequence: CASSFISRQGAHEQYF. The CDR3 nucleotides read TGTGCCAGCAGCTTTATTTCCCGACAGGGGGCCCACGAGCAGTACTTC.

Here the CDR3 reads CASSLVAGGGIQYF. In nucleotides, the CDR3 is TGTGCCAGCAGCTTAGTAGCAGGGGGCGGCATTCAGTACTTC. The J gene is TRBJ2-4, the V gene TRBV7-2; 8 bases are shared with TRBD1. CDR1 is SGHTA and CDR2 is FQGNSA in the germline V gene. This CDR3 contains 14 residues. The trim removed 1 base at V and 9 bases at J, leaving 5 bases unmatched.

In the case of this clone: This same CDR3 is encoded by further DNA sequences in the sample. The chain links TRBV7-9 to TRBJ1-1, with D uncertain. Germline assignment: CDR1 SEHNR and CDR2 FQNEAQ (reference sequence). V dropped 3 bases and J dropped 0 bases, with 2 bases sitting between them. This CDR3 spans 12 amino acids. CDR3 region: CASSLMNTEAFF. DNA for the CDR3: TGTGCCAGCAGCTTGATGAACACTGAAGCTTTCTTT.

The V gene is TRBV5-8, the J gene TRBJ2-2; unclear D gene. Trimming took off 5 bases at V and 0 bases at J, with 17 bases between the two ends. The germline V gene encodes CDR1 SGHTS and CDR2 YDEGEE. The length of the CDR3 is 17 residues. In DNA, the CDR3 is TGTGCCAGCAGAGAAAGTTCGAGCAGATCGAACACCGGGGAGCTGTTTTTT. Translating gives CASRESSSRSNTGELFF. Drawing the rest from reference TRBV5-8 and TRBJ2-2, the complete variable domain is EAGVTQSPTHLIKTRGQQATLRCSPISGHTSVYWYQQALGLGLQFLLWYDEGEERNRGNFPPRFSGRQFPNYSSELNVNALELEDSALYLCASRESSSRSNTGELFFGEGSRLTVL.

The chain recombines TRBV29-1 with TRBJ1-2; a weak D match, TRBD1 (5 bases). This CDR3 is 16 amino acids long. Germline loops: CDR1 SQVTM, CDR2 ANQGSEA. The V and J ends lost 3 bases and 3 bases respectively, with 20 bases between them. The chain's CDR3 is CSVEKGFLRGDYGYTF. CDR3 nucleotides: TGCAGCGTTGAGAAGGGTTTTCTAAGGGGTGACTATGGCTACACCTTC. The full variable domain, its missing parts supplied by reference TRBV29-1 and TRBJ1-2, is SAVISQKPSRDICQRGTSLTIQCQVDSQVTMMFWYRQQPGQSLTLIATANQGSEATYESGFVIDKFPISRPNLTFSTLTVSNMSPEDSSIYLCSVEKGFLRGDYGYTFGSGTRLTVV.

J is TRBJ1-4 and V is TRBV6-5, with TRBD1 as a possible D gene (5 bases). Trimming pared 6 bases from V and 3 bases from J, leaving 11 bases between. This CDR3 comprises 14 residues. Germline assignment: CDR1 MNHEY and CDR2 SVGAGI. CDR3 bases: TGTGCCAGCAGACTACAGGTACCTAATGAAAAACTGTTTTTT. Translation: CASRLQVPNEKLFF.

The V and J genes are TRBV25-1 and TRBJ1-4; possible D gene TRBD1, 5 bases. Trimming removed 5 bases at V and 7 bases at J, with 23 bases between. This CDR3 is 17 amino acids long. The germline CDR1 and CDR2 sequences are MGHDK and SYGVNS. As DNA, the CDR3 is TGTGCCAGCAGTCCAGTGGGGCGAGTCCCGTTTGGTGAAAAACTGTTTTTT. Its translation is CASSPVGRVPFGEKLFF.

The chain is built from TRBV4-1 and TRBJ2-3, with D perhaps TRBD2 (5 bases). Per germline, CDR1 MGHRA and CDR2 YSYEKL. This CDR3 has 18 residues. The V end was cut by 0 bases, the J end by 0 bases, with 16 bases between. The CDR3 sequence is CASSQEDPLVSSTDTQYF. The CDR3 DNA sequence: TGCGCCAGCAGCCAAGAGGACCCACTAGTCTCTAGCACAGATACGCAGTATTTT.

The CDR3 nucleotides read TGTGCCAGCAGCTTGCAGCCGAATGGTAATTCACCCCTCCACTTT. Protein sequence: CASSLQPNGNSPLHF. The chain links TRBV7-2 to TRBJ1-6, with D hard to call. Germline CDR1 reads SGHTA; CDR2 reads FQGNSA. V was clipped by 3 bases and J by 6 bases, with 12 bases between them. CDR3 length: 15 residues.

The genes are TRBV27 and TRBJ2-7; weak D call: TRBD2 (6 bases). Germline lookup yields CDR1 MNHEY and CDR2 SMNVEV (reference sequence). The germline V and J ends were trimmed by 8 bases and 6 bases, with 26 bases remaining between them. The CDR3 is made up of 16 amino acids. The CDR3 DNA sequence: TGTGCCAGCCAGTTTACCGTAAGTGCCCCCGGGAGCGAGCAGTACTTC. This sequence encodes CASQFTVSAPGSEQYF.